These 6 T cell receptor beta chains share one sample of origin, sequenced in a study of cytomegalovirus exposure and HLA in healthy donors. The PCR ran on 60 Vbeta and 13 Jbeta primers. Measured with immunoSEQ multiplex PCR; TCRdb has only the in-frame clones, and not every one. The repertoire includes under 150,000 clones, 79% of them detected once, and around 3% sits in the top ten. Sequencing was carried out using PBMCs. These receptors were taken from a female donor in good health and CMV-seronegative.

CDR3 sequence reads: CASSQVYRGLSEAFF. CDR3 DNA: TGCGCCAGCAGCCAAGTTTACAGGGGGCTATCTGAAGCTTTCTTT. This chain links TRBV4-3 with TRBJ1-1; 9 bases map to TRBD1. The CDR3 has 15 amino acids. V was clipped by 1 base and J by 6 bases; unmatched bases: 6. Germline CDR1 is LGHNA and CDR2 is YSLEER.

This rearrangement joins TRBV7-2 to TRBJ2-3; a possible D gene is TRBD1 (6 bases). Germline assignment: CDR1 SGHTA and CDR2 FQGNSA. The CDR3 totals 16 residues. Trimming removed 1 base at V and 3 bases at J, with 14 bases between. CDR3 nucleotides: TGTGCCAGCAGCTTAGTTGGGGGCGTGAAGACAGATACGCAGTATTTT. It is translated as CASSLVGGVKTDTQYF.

The chain couples TRBV19 to TRBJ1-2; TRBD1 matches at 8 bases. CDR1 LNHDA and CDR2 SQIVND come from the germline V gene (reference sequence). Trimming cost V 3 bases and J 8 bases; bases outside gene matches: 8. This CDR3 has 14 amino acids. DNA for the CDR3: TGTGCCAGTAGTATCTCTCGAGGACAGGGCGGCTACACCTTC. Translated, it gives CASSISRGQGGYTF.

This chain joins TRBV9 and TRBJ1-2, with D unclear. Trimming pared 0 bases from V and 7 bases from J, leaving 13 bases between. This CDR3 spans 14 amino acids. Germline CDR1 SGDLS, CDR2 YYNGEE. CDR3 amino acids: CASSVEADFGGYTF. As DNA, the CDR3 is TGTGCCAGCAGCGTAGAGGCGGACTTCGGTGGCTACACCTTC. Supplemented by reference TRBV9 and TRBJ1-2, the full variable domain reads DSGVTQTPKHLITATGQRVTLRCSPRSGDLSVYWYQQSLDQGLQFLIQYYNGEERAKGNILERFSAQQFPDLHSELNLSSLELGDSALYFCASSVEADFGGYTFGSGTRLTVV.

This clone has only a few counts. V usage is TRBV7-9 and J usage is TRBJ2-1; D call uncertain. Trimming removed 5 bases from V and 7 bases from J, with 12 bases in between. Germline CDR1 is SEHNR and CDR2 is FQNEAQ (reference sequence). The CDR3 loop spans 13 amino acids. DNA of the CDR3: TGTGCCAGCAGCCCTACGGTGGTGAATGAGCAGTTCTTC. Encoded protein: CASSPTVVNEQFF.

V and J are TRBV2 and TRBJ1-1; 7 bases align to TRBD1. The germline V gene encodes CDR1 SNHLY and CDR2 FYNNEI. There are 10 residues in the CDR3. With 10 bases clipped from V and 10 bases from J, the junction kept 6 bases outside the gene matches. CDR3 protein: CAIRDRGAFF. CDR3 DNA sequence: TGTGCCATCCGGGACAGAGGAGCTTTCTTT.